This entry features one TCR beta chain sequence. This sample is part of a study of blood T cell repertoires in COVID-19. Background on the study: Italy, Spain and the United States were the sources of the convalescent and acute COVID-19 samples. PBMCs, B-cell-depleted T cells, or T cells provided the cDNA or gDNA that made up the material.

The CDR3 length is 15 residues. The V and J ends lost 0 bases and 6 bases, in that order; junction bases with no gene match: 2. CDR1 is MNHEY, CDR2 SVGAGI, per germline. In the authors' methods: Quantification of nucleated cells was approximated via reference gene primer amplification. TCRdb's table, derived via immunoSEQ multiplex PCR, lists solely in-frame clones and lacks some. That table furnishes V, J and clone size, whereas the DNA furnished D and trimming. Of about 120,000 clones detected, around 89% appear once; the ten largest clones hold approximately 8%. The chain links TRBV6-5 to TRBJ1-1, with 12 nucleotides matching TRBD1. The sequence was obtained from a man aged 45 to 65 with acute or convalescent COVID-19. The sample taken for sequencing was peripheral blood. The CDR3 region has the DNA TGTGCCAGCAGTTACTCGGGGACAGGGGGCGCTGAAGCTTTCTTT. Its translation: CASSYSGTGGAEAFF.